A selection of T cell receptor beta chains follows, all from one sample in a study of cytomegalovirus exposure and HLA in healthy donors. Here immunoSEQ multiplex PCR was the method, and the copy in TCRdb shows in-frame clones only, minus some. The table records approximately 170,000 clones, just under 75% of them present only once. The sample taken for sequencing was PBMCs. The source of these receptors is a woman aged 30 to 39 in good health and CMV-seropositive. The CDR3 runs from the conserved cysteine through the conserved F or W. Each record gives: clone size, J gene, V gene, D gene, CDR3 DNA, CDR3 protein. The D gene is left open where the match is weak. Size is omitted from some rows. Given values are once, few, many or a class for expanded clones.

clone size: .; J gene: TRBJ1-4; V gene: TRBV6-5; D gene: .; CDR3 DNA: TGTGCCAGCAGCAATACGGGGGGAAGTGAAAAACTGTTTTTT; CDR3 protein: CASSNTGGSEKLFF
clone size: .; J gene: TRBJ2-3; V gene: TRBV28; D gene: TRBD1; CDR3 DNA: TGTGCCAGCAGCTATGACAGGGGAGGATTGGTGGATACGCAGTATTTT; CDR3 protein: CASSYDRGGLVDTQYF
clone size: .; J gene: TRBJ2-1; V gene: TRBV6-5; D gene: TRBD2; CDR3 DNA: TGTGCCAGCAGGGCTGCGGGAGGGACCTACAATGAGCAGTTCTTC; CDR3 protein: CASRAAGGTYNEQFF
clone size: .; J gene: TRBJ2-4; V gene: TRBV4-2; D gene: .; CDR3 DNA: TGTGCCAGCAGCCAAGATAATCTGGAGACGAACCCGTTCAAAAACATTCAGTACTTC; CDR3 protein: CASSQDNLETNPFKNIQYF
clone size: once; J gene: TRBJ2-5; V gene: TRBV2; D gene: .; CDR3 DNA: TGTGCCAGCAGTGCCACTCAAGAGACCCAGTACTTC; CDR3 protein: CASSATQETQYF
clone size: .; J gene: TRBJ2-7; V gene: TRBV5-5; D gene: .; CDR3 DNA: TGTGCCAGCAGCTTGATGGGGGCAAGGTACTTC; CDR3 protein: CASSLMGARYF
clone size: .; J gene: TRBJ2-7; V gene: TRBV2; D gene: .; CDR3 DNA: TGTGCCAGCAGACTCACCTACGAGCAGTACTTC; CDR3 protein: CASRLTYEQYF
clone size: .; J gene: TRBJ1-1; V gene: TRBV28; D gene: .; CDR3 DNA: TGTGCCACCGCAGGGGAAACTGAAGCTTTCTTT; CDR3 protein: CATAGETEAFF
clone size: .; J gene: TRBJ2-5; V gene: TRBV4-1; D gene: .; CDR3 DNA: TGCGCCAGCAGCCAAGAGGAGGTAGAGACCCAGTACTTC; CDR3 protein: CASSQEEVETQYF
clone size: once; J gene: TRBJ2-1; V gene: TRBV2; D gene: TRBD2; CDR3 DNA: TGTGCCAACTCGCCCACACTAGCGGCCTCTTACAATGAGCAGTTCTTC; CDR3 protein: CANSPTLAASYNEQFF
clone size: .; J gene: TRBJ2-1; V gene: TRBV7-9; D gene: TRBD1; CDR3 DNA: TGTGCCAGCAGCTCAGGGACAGGGCTCAATGAGCAGTTCTTC; CDR3 protein: CASSSGTGLNEQFF
clone size: .; J gene: TRBJ2-5; V gene: TRBV5-5; D gene: .; CDR3 DNA: TGTGCCAGCAGCTTGTATAAGGAGGACCAAGAGACCCAGTACTTC; CDR3 protein: CASSLYKEDQETQYF
clone size: few; J gene: TRBJ2-7; V gene: TRBV28; D gene: TRBD1; CDR3 DNA: TGTGCCAGCAGTAAGTACCGGGACAGGGGCGAGCAGTACTTC; CDR3 protein: CASSKYRDRGEQYF
clone size: .; J gene: TRBJ1-2; V gene: TRBV9; D gene: .; CDR3 DNA: TGTGCCAGCAGCCAGGTGTGGGATGGCTACACCTTC; CDR3 protein: CASSQVWDGYTF
clone size: .; J gene: TRBJ2-7; V gene: TRBV18; D gene: .; CDR3 DNA: TGTGCCAGCTCGCCTACAGGGATTTCTACCTACGAGCAGTACTTC; CDR3 protein: CASSPTGISTYEQYF
clone size: .; J gene: TRBJ1-4; V gene: TRBV4-1; D gene: .; CDR3 DNA: TGCGCCAGCAGCACCACAGAGGGGGCAACTAATGAAAAACTGTTTTTT; CDR3 protein: CASSTTEGATNEKLFF
clone size: .; J gene: TRBJ2-1; V gene: TRBV5-6; D gene: TRBD2; CDR3 DNA: TGTGCCAGCAGGTCACTAGCGGGAACGTACAATGAGCAGTTCTTC; CDR3 protein: CASRSLAGTYNEQFF
clone size: .; J gene: TRBJ2-7; V gene: TRBV6-6; D gene: .; CDR3 DNA: TGTGCCAGCAGTTACCCGAGCGTTCGTCCTTCCTACGAGCAGTACTTC; CDR3 protein: CASSYPSVRPSYEQYF
clone size: .; J gene: TRBJ2-5; V gene: TRBV2; D gene: TRBD2; CDR3 DNA: TGTGCCAGCGCATCTAGCGGGAGGGCCGAGACCCAGTACTTC; CDR3 protein: CASASSGRAETQYF
clone size: many; J gene: TRBJ1-4; V gene: TRBV6-6; D gene: TRBD1; CDR3 DNA: TGTGCCAGCAGTCCCTGGACAGGAACTAATGAAAAACTGTTTTTT; CDR3 protein: CASSPWTGTNEKLFF
clone size: .; J gene: TRBJ2-7; V gene: TRBV29-1; D gene: .; CDR3 DNA: TGCAGCGTTGTAAGCGGTGACGAGCAGTACTTC; CDR3 protein: CSVVSGDEQYF
clone size: .; J gene: TRBJ1-1; V gene: TRBV7-9; D gene: TRBD1; CDR3 DNA: TGTGCCAGCAGCTTGGCAGGGGGGAACACTGAAGCTTTCTTT; CDR3 protein: CASSLAGGNTEAFF
clone size: .; J gene: TRBJ2-5; V gene: TRBV25-1; D gene: TRBD2; CDR3 DNA: TGTGCCAGCAGTGGTACTAGCGAAGGGACCCAGTACTTC; CDR3 protein: CASSGTSEGTQYF
clone size: .; J gene: TRBJ2-7; V gene: TRBV28; D gene: TRBD2; CDR3 DNA: TGTGCCAGCAGTTTACTAGCGGAAGTTGACTACGAGCAGTACTTC; CDR3 protein: CASSLLAEVDYEQYF
clone size: .; J gene: TRBJ2-1; V gene: TRBV29-1; D gene: .; CDR3 DNA: TGCAGCGTTGCCGGGAGCTCCTACAATGAGCAGTTCTTC; CDR3 protein: CSVAGSSYNEQFF
clone size: .; J gene: TRBJ2-5; V gene: TRBV7-7; D gene: TRBD2; CDR3 DNA: TGTGCTAGCAGCCCAGAATGGGGCGGGGGAGAGACCCAGTACTTC; CDR3 protein: CASSPEWGGGETQYF
clone size: .; J gene: TRBJ1-2; V gene: TRBV18; D gene: .; CDR3 DNA: TGTGCCAGCTCACCACAAGGGCGACAGAACTATGGCTACACCTTC; CDR3 protein: CASSPQGRQNYGYTF
clone size: .; J gene: TRBJ2-1; V gene: TRBV6-4; D gene: .; CDR3 DNA: TGTGCCAGCAGTGAAGACTTCTCCTACAATGAGCAGTTCTTC; CDR3 protein: CASSEDFSYNEQFF
clone size: once; J gene: TRBJ2-7; V gene: TRBV18; D gene: .; CDR3 DNA: TGTGCCAGCTCACCACTGGCTGGGGGCGAATCCTACGAGCAGTACTTC; CDR3 protein: CASSPLAGGESYEQYF
clone size: .; J gene: TRBJ2-7; V gene: TRBV5-6; D gene: .; CDR3 DNA: TGTGCCAGCAGGCCCCGGAGTAGCGGAACCTACGAGCAGTACTTC; CDR3 protein: CASRPRSSGTYEQYF
clone size: few; J gene: TRBJ2-2; V gene: TRBV6-1; D gene: TRBD2; CDR3 DNA: TGTGCCAGCGCTCTAGCGGGAGGGCCGGGCGGGGAGCTGTTTTTT; CDR3 protein: CASALAGGPGGELFF
clone size: .; J gene: TRBJ2-3; V gene: TRBV6-5; D gene: .; CDR3 DNA: TGTGCCAGCAGTTACCGGGAAACAGATACGCAGTATTTT; CDR3 protein: CASSYRETDTQYF
clone size: .; J gene: TRBJ2-7; V gene: TRBV29-1; D gene: .; CDR3 DNA: TGCAGCGTTGTGACTGCCTACGAGCAGTACTTC; CDR3 protein: CSVVTAYEQYF
clone size: .; J gene: TRBJ2-1; V gene: TRBV4-2; D gene: TRBD2; CDR3 DNA: TGTGCCAGCAGCGAGGACGGGGGGTTCAATGAGCAGTTCTTC; CDR3 protein: CASSEDGGFNEQFF
clone size: .; J gene: TRBJ2-7; V gene: TRBV10-3; D gene: TRBD1; CDR3 DNA: TGTGCCATCAGTCAACCGACAGGGGCCCACTACGAGCAGTACTTC; CDR3 protein: CAISQPTGAHYEQYF
clone size: .; J gene: TRBJ1-2; V gene: TRBV28; D gene: TRBD1; CDR3 DNA: TGTGCCAGCAGTCCACCCGGGACAGGGGTTCCTGGCTACACCTTC; CDR3 protein: CASSPPGTGVPGYTF
clone size: .; J gene: TRBJ2-7; V gene: TRBV19; D gene: TRBD2; CDR3 DNA: TGTGCCAGTACCAGAGCGGGGAGCTCCTACGAGCAGTACTTC; CDR3 protein: CASTRAGSSYEQYF
clone size: .; J gene: TRBJ2-7; V gene: TRBV19; D gene: .; CDR3 DNA: TGTGCCAGTAGGCAGGGTTACGAGCAGTACTTC; CDR3 protein: CASRQGYEQYF
clone size: few; J gene: TRBJ1-3; V gene: TRBV5-1; D gene: .; CDR3 DNA: TGCGCCAGCAGCTTGGAGAGGATCTCTGGAAACACCATATATTTT; CDR3 protein: CASSLERISGNTIYF
clone size: .; J gene: TRBJ2-1; V gene: TRBV7-9; D gene: .; CDR3 DNA: TGTGCCAGCAGCTTAACCACTCCTGGGCAGTTCTTC; CDR3 protein: CASSLTTPGQFF
clone size: .; J gene: TRBJ1-1; V gene: TRBV5-1; D gene: .; CDR3 DNA: TGCGCCAGCAGCCTAGTCGGGGGGAACACTGAAGCTTTCTTT; CDR3 protein: CASSLVGGNTEAFF
clone size: .; J gene: TRBJ2-5; V gene: TRBV6-6; D gene: TRBD2; CDR3 DNA: TGTGCCAGCAGCCCCGGCGGGAGTGGGGAGACCCAGTACTTC; CDR3 protein: CASSPGGSGETQYF
clone size: .; J gene: TRBJ2-7; V gene: TRBV7-9; D gene: .; CDR3 DNA: TGTGCCTGCCGCCGAATACAGGGTGGCGAGCAGTACTTC; CDR3 protein: CACRRIQGGEQYF
clone size: .; J gene: TRBJ2-3; V gene: TRBV29-1; D gene: TRBD1; CDR3 DNA: TGCAGCGCCGCGGGACAGGGCTCAGATACGCAGTATTTT; CDR3 protein: CSAAGQGSDTQYF
clone size: .; J gene: TRBJ2-5; V gene: TRBV5-1; D gene: .; CDR3 DNA: TGCGCCAGCAGCTTGGCCGTGGGGGCTAGGACCCAGTACTTC; CDR3 protein: CASSLAVGARTQYF
clone size: .; J gene: TRBJ2-1; V gene: TRBV10-3; D gene: TRBD1; CDR3 DNA: TGTGCCACCCAACCGGGACAGACGTACAATGAGCAGTTCTTC; CDR3 protein: CATQPGQTYNEQFF
clone size: .; J gene: TRBJ2-2; V gene: TRBV11-2; D gene: .; CDR3 DNA: TGTGCCAGCAGGCCACTAGCTGGGGACACCGGGGAGCTGTTTTTT; CDR3 protein: CASRPLAGDTGELFF
clone size: .; J gene: TRBJ1-2; V gene: TRBV28; D gene: .; CDR3 DNA: TGTGCCAGCAGTTTAACAGGGTACTATGGCTACACCTTC; CDR3 protein: CASSLTGYYGYTF
clone size: few; J gene: TRBJ1-1; V gene: TRBV6-6; D gene: TRBD1; CDR3 DNA: TGTGCCAGCAGTACTGGACAGGGGGCGACTGAAGCTTTCTTT; CDR3 protein: CASSTGQGATEAFF
clone size: .; J gene: TRBJ1-4; V gene: TRBV7-9; D gene: .; CDR3 DNA: TGTTCCAGCAGCTTCGAGAAATTTGGTGAAAAACTGTTTTTT; CDR3 protein: CSSSFEKFGEKLFF